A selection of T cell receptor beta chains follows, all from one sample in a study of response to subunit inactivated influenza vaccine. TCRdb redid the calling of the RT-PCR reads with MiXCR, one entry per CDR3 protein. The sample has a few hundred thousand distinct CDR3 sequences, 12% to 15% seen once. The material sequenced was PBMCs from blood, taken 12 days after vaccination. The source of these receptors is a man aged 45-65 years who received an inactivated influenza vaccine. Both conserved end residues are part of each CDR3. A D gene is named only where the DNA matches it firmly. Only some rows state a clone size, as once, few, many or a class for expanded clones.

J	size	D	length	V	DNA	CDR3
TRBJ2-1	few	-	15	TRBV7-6	TGTGCCAGCAGCTTAGGAGGGCGGACAGACAATGAGCAGTTCTTC	CASSLGGRTDNEQFF
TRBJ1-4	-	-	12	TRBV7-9	TGTGCCAGCAGCGAGCGAAATGAAAAACTGTTTTTT	CASSERNEKLFF
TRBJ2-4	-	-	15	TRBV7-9	TGTGCCAGCAGCCTACAGGGTTCAACCAAAAACATTCAGTACTTC	CASSLQGSTKNIQYF
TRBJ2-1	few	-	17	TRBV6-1	TGTGCCAGCAGTGCCCAAGGCTTCGGGCGTGTGGGCAATGAGCAGTTCTTC	CASSAQGFGRVGNEQFF
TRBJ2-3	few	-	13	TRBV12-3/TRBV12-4	TGTGCCAGCAGCCCGACTAGATTGAATACGCAGTATTTT	CASSPTRLNTQYF
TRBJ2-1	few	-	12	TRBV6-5	TGTGCCAGCAGTTACTCGAAAGGGGAGCAGTTCTTC	CASSYSKGEQFF
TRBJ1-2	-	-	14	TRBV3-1	TGTGCCAGCAGCTACCCTCGAGGGGGAGGCGGCTACACCTTC	CASSYPRGGGGYTF
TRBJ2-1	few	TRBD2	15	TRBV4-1	TGCGCCAGCAGCCAAGCGGGAGGAAAAAACAATGAGCAGTTCTTC	CASSQAGGKNNEQFF
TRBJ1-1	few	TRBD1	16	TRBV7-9	TGTGCCAGCAGTTGGCCGGGACAGACATTTAACACTGAAGCTTTCTTT	CASSWPGQTFNTEAFF
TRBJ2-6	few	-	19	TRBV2	TGTGCCAGCAGTGTGAGGCAGGCCCGCTTTGACTCTGGGGCCAACGTCCTGACTTTC	CASSVRQARFDSGANVLTF
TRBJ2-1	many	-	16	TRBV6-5	TGTGCCAGCAGTTACGGAGCAGGCTTCGTGTCCAATGAGCAGTTCTTC	CASSYGAGFVSNEQFF
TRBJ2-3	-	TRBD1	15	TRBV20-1	TGCAGTGCTAGCCCCGACAGGGGAGGCACAGATACGCAGTATTTT	CSASPDRGGTDTQYF
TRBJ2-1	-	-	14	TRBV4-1	TGCGCCAGCAGCCAGGCAGACAGGTACAATGAGCAGTTCTTC	CASSQADRYNEQFF
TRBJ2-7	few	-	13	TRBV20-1	TGCAGTGCTATCGCGGGACACAGCTACGAGCAGTACTTC	CSAIAGHSYEQYF
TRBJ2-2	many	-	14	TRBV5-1	TGCGCCAGCAGCTCCGACAGTAACACCGGGGAGCTGTTTTTT	CASSSDSNTGELFF
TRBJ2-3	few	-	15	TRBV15	TGTGCCACCAGCAGAGATAGCGGCGGGTCAGATACGCAGTATTTT	CATSRDSGGSDTQYF
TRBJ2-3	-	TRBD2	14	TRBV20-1	TGCAGTGCTTCCCACGGGGGGAGCACAGATACGCAGTATTTT	CSASHGGSTDTQYF
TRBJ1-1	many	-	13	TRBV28	TGTGCCAGCAGCCTACAGGGAGGCACTGAAGCTTTCTTT	CASSLQGGTEAFF
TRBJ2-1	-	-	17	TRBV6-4	TGTGCCAGCAGTGCCCCGCTTACAGGGCCCTCCTACAATGAGCAGTTCTTC	CASSAPLTGPSYNEQFF
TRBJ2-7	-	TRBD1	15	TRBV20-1	TGCAGTGCTAGAGATCCTAGACAGGGGGACGACGAGCAGTACTTC	CSARDPRQGDDEQYF
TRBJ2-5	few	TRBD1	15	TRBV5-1	TGCGCCAGCAGCCCGGCGACAGGGGGGATGGAGACCCAGTACTTC	CASSPATGGMETQYF
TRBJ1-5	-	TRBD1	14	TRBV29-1	TGCAGCGTATCATGGGGGACAGGGAATCAGCCCCAGCATTTT	CSVSWGTGNQPQHF
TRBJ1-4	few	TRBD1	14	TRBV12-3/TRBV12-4	TGTGCCAGCAGTTCAGGGACAGGGGGTGAAAAACTGTTTTTT	CASSSGTGGEKLFF
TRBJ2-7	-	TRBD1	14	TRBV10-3	TGTGCCATCAACGGACAGGGGGCTGGGTACGAGCAGTACTTC	CAINGQGAGYEQYF
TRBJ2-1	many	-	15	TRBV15	TGTGCCACCAGCAGAGACAGGGGCAGCTACAATGAGCAGTTCTTC	CATSRDRGSYNEQFF
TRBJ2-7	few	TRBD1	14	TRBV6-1	TGTGCCACCGAGGCGCGGACAGGGGGCTACGAGCAGTACTTC	CATEARTGGYEQYF
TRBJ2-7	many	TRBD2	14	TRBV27	TGTGCCAGCAGCCGACTAGCGGGAACCAACGAGCAGTACTTC	CASSRLAGTNEQYF